The entry below describes one TCR beta chain. Other nucleotide sequences in the sample specify the same CDR3. This record belongs to a study of OX40 agonist ivuxolimab in advanced cancers. Repertoires were generated with immunoSEQ multiplex PCR, while TCRdb's copy carries only in-frame clones and drops some. The sample includes 50,000 or so clones, roughly nine tenths of them seen just once. CDR3 size: 14 residues. CDR1 and CDR2 from the germline V gene are MNHEY and SMNVEV (reference sequence). V lost 5 bases to trimming and J lost 3 bases, with 13 bases between them. V usage is TRBV27 and J usage is TRBJ1-1, with D unresolved. This receptor was taken from an adult with an advanced solid tumor such as melanoma, head and neck, liver or kidney cancer. Material: CD4+ or CD8+ T cells sorted from blood, obtained in a trial of the OX40 agonist ivuxolimab. CDR3 coding DNA: TGTGCCAGCAGTCCCCGAGGCAGATACACTGAAGCTTTCTTT. Translation: CASSPRGRYTEAFF.